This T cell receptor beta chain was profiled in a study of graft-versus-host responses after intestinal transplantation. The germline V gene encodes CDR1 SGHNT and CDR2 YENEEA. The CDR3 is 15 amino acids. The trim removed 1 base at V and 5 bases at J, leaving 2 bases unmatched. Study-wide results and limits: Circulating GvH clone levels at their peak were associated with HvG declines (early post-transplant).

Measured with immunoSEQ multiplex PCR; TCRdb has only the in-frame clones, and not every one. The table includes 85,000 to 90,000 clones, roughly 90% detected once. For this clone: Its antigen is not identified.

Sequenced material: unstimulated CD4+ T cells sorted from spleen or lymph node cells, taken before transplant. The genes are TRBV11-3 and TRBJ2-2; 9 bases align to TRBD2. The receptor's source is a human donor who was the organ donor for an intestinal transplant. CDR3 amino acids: CASSLGAGGTGELFF. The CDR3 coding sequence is TGTGCCAGCAGCTTAGGAGCGGGGGGAACCGGGGAGCTGTTTTTT.